The 15 T cell receptor beta chains below all came from one sample that was sequenced in a study of CD8 T cells in Susac syndrome. RNA, at about 0.45 to 1 ug, was reverse transcribed with random hexamers. MiXCR, applied by TCRdb to the immunoSEQ multiplex PCR reads, yields one record per CDR3 protein. The table has approximately 230,000 distinct CDR3 sequences, just over 90% seen once. The material sequenced was CD4+ T cells from PBMCs. The source of these receptors is a human donor with multiple sclerosis.

This sequence joins TRBV19 and TRBJ2-5; 8 bases are shared with TRBD2. Germline lookup yields CDR1 LNHDA and CDR2 SQIVND (reference sequence). V shed 8 bases and J 7 bases; nucleotides not matched to a gene: 9. This CDR3 is 13 amino acids long. CDR3 nucleotide sequence: TGTGCCAGTCAGACTAGCGTTGTGGGGACCCAGTACTTC. Translated: CASQTSVVGTQYF.

This chain links TRBV30 with TRBJ2-7, with 7 bases fitting TRBD2. CDR1 and CDR2 from the germline V gene are GTSNPN and SVGIG (reference sequence). With V trimmed by 3 bases and J by 2 bases, 16 bases remained unmatched. The CDR3 covers 17 residues. Here the CDR3 reads CAWSPSRALAATYEQYF. The CDR3 DNA is TGTGCCTGGAGCCCCTCGCGGGCCCTAGCGGCTACCTACGAGCAGTACTTC.

The chain has TRBV20-1 and TRBJ1-6; the D is unclear. Germline loops: CDR1 DFQATT, CDR2 SNEGSKA (reference sequence). Trimming pared 4 bases from V and 0 bases from J, leaving 10 bases between. This CDR3 contains 15 residues. The DNA of the CDR3 is TGCAGTGCTATCGTAAGGAGCTCCTATAATTCACCCCTCCACTTT. Translating it yields CSAIVRSSYNSPLHF.

V gene TRBV12-3 or TRBV12-4 combines with J gene TRBJ1-1, with TRBD1 matching over 7 bases. The junction had 7 bases not matched to a gene; V was cut back by 5 bases and J by 4 bases. The CDR3 extends over 14 amino acids. The CDR3 protein is CASSQTGLFTEAFF. The CDR3 DNA reads TGTGCCAGCAGTCAGACAGGGCTTTTCACTGAAGCTTTCTTT.

The V call is TRBV5-1, the J call TRBJ1-2, with D perhaps matching TRBD1 (5 bases). The CDR3 loop spans 15 amino acids. Trimming shortened V by 0 bases and J by 13 bases, and 22 bases separated the two germline ends. Per the germline V gene, CDR1 is SGHRS and CDR2 is YFSETQ. The CDR3 bases are TGCGCCAGCAGCTTGGTTGCGGGGCAGGGCCACCTCTCCACCTTC. The encoded protein is CASSLVAGQGHLSTF.

The V call is TRBV9, the J call TRBJ1-1, with 7 nucleotides matching TRBD1. This CDR3 contains 16 residues. CDR1 and CDR2 from the germline V gene are SGDLS and YYNGEE. V was pared by 3 bases and J by 1 base, with 9 bases of the junction left unmatched. CDR3 coding DNA: TGTGCCAGCAGCGATCGTAGGGGGCCCCAGAACACTGAAGCTTTCTTT. This codes for CASSDRRGPQNTEAFF.

This clonotype was observed a single time. The chain links TRBV20-1 to TRBJ2-5; 8 nucleotides match TRBD1. There are 14 residues in the CDR3. J gave up 5 bases and V 5 bases, and 10 bases lay outside the gene matches. Per germline, CDR1 DFQATT and CDR2 SNEGSKA (reference sequence). CDR3 nucleotide sequence: TGCAGTGCTCCCGGGCAGGGGGCACGGGAGACCCAGTACTTC. It yields the protein CSAPGQGARETQYF.

CDR3 residues: CSVEGSGAYEQYF. CDR3 coding DNA: TGCAGCGTTGAGGGATCTGGGGCCTACGAGCAGTACTTC. The chain links TRBV29-1 to TRBJ2-7; no clear D. The ends were cut back, 3 bases at V and 2 bases at J, with 11 bases in the middle. The CDR3 is 13 amino acids. Germline CDR1 and CDR2: SQVTM and ANQGSEA.

This chain uses TRBV28 with TRBJ2-7; 7 bases line up with TRBD1. This CDR3 is built from 13 residues. The germline gives CDR1 MDHEN, CDR2 SYDVKM. The junction had 5 bases not matched to a gene; V was cut back by 6 bases and J by 3 bases. CDR3 nucleotides: TGTGCCAGCAGCCGGGACAGCTTCTACGAGCAGTACTTC. It yields the protein CASSRDSFYEQYF.

This clonotype is a singleton in its sample. The chain has TRBV3-1 and TRBJ2-5; D is perhaps TRBD1 or TRBD2 (5 bases each). This CDR3 region has 16 residues. Germline V gene data show CDR1 as LGHDT and CDR2 as YNNKEL (reference sequence). The V end lost 4 bases, the J end lost 2 bases, and 17 bases lay between the germline ends. CDR3 region: CASSRSGTIGQETQYF. The CDR3, as DNA: TGTGCCAGCAGCCGCTCCGGGACCATAGGGCAAGAGACCCAGTACTTC.

Only a few counts were recorded for this clonotype. The chain links TRBV29-1 to TRBJ2-6; D unresolved. The CDR3 is made up of 13 amino acids. Trimming removed 4 bases from V and 2 bases from J, with 6 bases in between. The germline V gene encodes CDR1 SQVTM and CDR2 ANQGSEA. CDR3 region: CSVGVAGANVLTF. CDR3 in DNA: TGCAGCGTTGGTGTCGCTGGGGCCAACGTCCTGACTTTC.

Note on this clonotype: One junction end does not reproduce the germline sequence, and a read error may be involved. The chain combines TRBV7-9 with TRBJ1-1; 9 nucleotides agree with TRBD1. The CDR3 is made up of 14 amino acids. Germline V gene lookup returns CDR1 SEHNR and CDR2 FQNEAQ (reference sequence). The CDR3 loop reads CASSSFINPGQGGF. The CDR3 nucleotides are TGTGCCAGCAGCTCCTTTATAAACCCGGGACAGGGAGGCTTT. The full variable domain, rest sourced from reference TRBV7-9 and TRBJ1-1, is DTGVSQNPRHKITKRGQNVTFRCDPISEHNRLYWYRQTLGQGPEFLTYFQNEAQLEKSRLLSDRFSAERPKGSFSTLEIQRTEQGDSAMYLCASSSFINPGQGGFGQGTRLTVV.

This clonotype was seen only once. DNA for the CDR3: TGTGCCACCAGCCTGGGAGGGAATTCCTACGAGCAGTACTTC. This codes for CATSLGGNSYEQYF. This chain joins TRBV15 and TRBJ2-7, with 7 bases aligning to TRBD2. The V segment lost 5 bases and the J segment 1 base; nucleotides outside the gene matches: 5. CDR1 is LNHNV, CDR2 YYDKDF, per germline (reference sequence). This CDR3 region has 14 residues.

The V call is TRBV18, the J call TRBJ2-5; D remains unclear. The CDR3 has 13 amino acids. V was shortened by 5 bases and J by 3 bases, with 10 bases between the two germline ends. Per the germline V gene, CDR1 is KGHSH and CDR2 is LQKENI. CDR3 in DNA: TGTGCCAGCTCAACGAGACAAGAAGAGACCCAGTACTTC. Encoded protein: CASSTRQEETQYF.

DNA for the CDR3: TGTGCCAGCAGCCAGGATACAGGGGACGGGGCTGAAGCTTTCTTT. As protein: CASSQDTGDGAEAFF. This chain links TRBV3-1 with TRBJ1-1; 7 nucleotides align to TRBD1. The CDR3 length is 15 residues. CDR1 is LGHDT and CDR2 is YNNKEL in the germline V gene (reference sequence). The V gene end was trimmed by 3 bases and the J gene end by 6 bases; junction bases not matched to a gene: 10.